This T cell receptor (beta chain) was found in a study of T cell responses to AZD1222 COVID-19 vaccine. This CDR3 has 16 residues. Germline-derived CDR1 and CDR2 are LGHNA and YSLEER. Trimming took off 0 bases at V and 7 bases at J, with 13 bases between the two ends. Concerning this clone itself: Its antigen is undetermined.

Measured with immunoSEQ multiplex PCR; TCRdb has only the in-frame clones, and not every one. The sample records some 90,000 clones, around 91% being singletons. Study-wide points: Spike-specific TCR depth and breadth grew after two AZD1222 doses. Reports say nearly half of spike-specific TCRs go after unmutated variant regions. Donors in the cohort were predominantly white British and more often female, and clonal diversity was possibly underestimated. Scientists sampled the repertoires only once the peak T cell response had passed.

The chain uses TRBV4-3 and TRBJ1-6; D gene ambiguous. The sequence was collected from an adult in good health. The starting material was peripheral blood, obtained on day 0 of MenACWY control vaccination. CDR3 nucleotides: TGCGCCAGCAGCCAAGATCTGGGAGGGTACAATTCACCCCTCCACTTT. Its translation: CASSQDLGGYNSPLHF.